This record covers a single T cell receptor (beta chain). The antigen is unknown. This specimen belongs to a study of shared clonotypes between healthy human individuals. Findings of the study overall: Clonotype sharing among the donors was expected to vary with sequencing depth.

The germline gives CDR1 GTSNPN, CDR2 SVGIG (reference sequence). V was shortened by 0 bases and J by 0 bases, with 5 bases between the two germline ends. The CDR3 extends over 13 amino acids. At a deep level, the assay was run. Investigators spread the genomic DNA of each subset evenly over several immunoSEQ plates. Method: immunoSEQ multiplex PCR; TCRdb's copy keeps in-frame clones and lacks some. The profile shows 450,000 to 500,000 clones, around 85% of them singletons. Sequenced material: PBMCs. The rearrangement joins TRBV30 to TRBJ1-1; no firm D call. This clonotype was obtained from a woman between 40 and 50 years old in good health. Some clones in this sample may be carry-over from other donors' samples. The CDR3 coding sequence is TGTGCCTGGAGTGTAACCCTGAACACTGAAGCTTTCTTT. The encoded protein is CAWSVTLNTEAFF.